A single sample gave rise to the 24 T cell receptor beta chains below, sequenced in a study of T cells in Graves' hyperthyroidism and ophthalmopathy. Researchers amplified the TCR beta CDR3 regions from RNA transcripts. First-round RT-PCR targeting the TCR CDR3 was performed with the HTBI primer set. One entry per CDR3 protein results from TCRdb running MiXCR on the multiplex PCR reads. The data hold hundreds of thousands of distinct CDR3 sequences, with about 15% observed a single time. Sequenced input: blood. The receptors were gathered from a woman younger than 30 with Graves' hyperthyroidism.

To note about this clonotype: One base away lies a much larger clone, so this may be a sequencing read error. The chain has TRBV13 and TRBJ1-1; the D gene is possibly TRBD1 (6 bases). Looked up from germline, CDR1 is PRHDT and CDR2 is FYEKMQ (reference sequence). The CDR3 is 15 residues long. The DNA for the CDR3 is TGTGCCAACAGCTCCGTCTACAGGGAGAACACTGAAGCTTTCTTT. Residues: CANSSVYRENTEAFF.

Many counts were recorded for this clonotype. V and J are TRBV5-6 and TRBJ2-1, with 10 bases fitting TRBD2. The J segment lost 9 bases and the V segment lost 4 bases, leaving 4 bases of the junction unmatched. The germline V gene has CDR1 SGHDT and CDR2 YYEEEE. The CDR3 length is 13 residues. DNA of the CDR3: TGTGCCAGCAGCAGGGGACTAGCGCCTGAGCAGTTCTTC. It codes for CASSRGLAPEQFF.

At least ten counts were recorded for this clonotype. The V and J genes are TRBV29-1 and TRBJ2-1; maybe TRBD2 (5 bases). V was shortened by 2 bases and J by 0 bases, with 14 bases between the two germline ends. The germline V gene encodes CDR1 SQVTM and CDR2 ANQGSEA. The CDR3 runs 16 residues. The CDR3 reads CSVEPWESSSYNEQFF. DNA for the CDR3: TGCAGCGTTGAACCATGGGAGTCCAGCTCCTACAATGAGCAGTTCTTC.

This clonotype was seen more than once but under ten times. CDR3 loop: CATSDRTVEGTQYF. The CDR3 DNA reads TGTGCCACCAGTGATCGGACAGTGGAGGGGACCCAGTACTTC. The chain joins TRBV24-1 to TRBJ2-5, with D tentatively TRBD1 or TRBD2 (6 bases each). This CDR3 is 14 amino acids long. Germline V CDR1 and CDR2: KGHDR, SFDVKD. The V and J ends lost 3 bases and 7 bases respectively, with 14 bases between them.

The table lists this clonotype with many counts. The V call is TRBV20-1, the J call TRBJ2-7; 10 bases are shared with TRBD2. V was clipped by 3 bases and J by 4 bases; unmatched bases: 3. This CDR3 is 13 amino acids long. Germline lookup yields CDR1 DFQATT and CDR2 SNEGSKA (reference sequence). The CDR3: CSASRTSGYEQYF. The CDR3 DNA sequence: TGCAGTGCTAGCCGGACTAGCGGTTACGAGCAGTACTTC.

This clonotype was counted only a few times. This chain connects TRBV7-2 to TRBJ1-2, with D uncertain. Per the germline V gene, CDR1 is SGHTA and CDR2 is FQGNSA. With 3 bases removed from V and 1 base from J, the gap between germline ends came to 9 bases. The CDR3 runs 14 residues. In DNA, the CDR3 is TGTGCCAGCAGCTTCGACCAGTTTAACTATGGCTACACCTTC. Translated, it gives CASSFDQFNYGYTF.

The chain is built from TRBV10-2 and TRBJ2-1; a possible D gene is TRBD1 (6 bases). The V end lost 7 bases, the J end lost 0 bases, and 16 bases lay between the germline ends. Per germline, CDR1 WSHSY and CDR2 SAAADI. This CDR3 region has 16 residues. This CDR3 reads CASIPPGASSYNEQFF. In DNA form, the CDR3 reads TGCGCCAGCATTCCCCCAGGGGCTAGCTCCTACAATGAGCAGTTCTTC.

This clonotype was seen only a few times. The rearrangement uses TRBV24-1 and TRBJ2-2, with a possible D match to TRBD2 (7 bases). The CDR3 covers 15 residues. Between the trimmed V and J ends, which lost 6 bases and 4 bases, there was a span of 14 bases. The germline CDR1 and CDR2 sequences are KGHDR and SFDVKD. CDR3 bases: TGTGCCACCAGTTCGGCGGGGGCGGGCACCGGGGAGCTGTTTTTT. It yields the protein CATSSAGAGTGELFF.

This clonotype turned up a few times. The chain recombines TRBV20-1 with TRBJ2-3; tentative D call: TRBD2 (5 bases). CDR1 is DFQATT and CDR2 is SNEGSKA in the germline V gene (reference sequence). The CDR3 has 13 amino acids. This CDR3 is CSAFSDSTDTQYF. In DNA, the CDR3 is TGCAGCGCCTTTAGCGATAGCACAGATACGCAGTATTTT.

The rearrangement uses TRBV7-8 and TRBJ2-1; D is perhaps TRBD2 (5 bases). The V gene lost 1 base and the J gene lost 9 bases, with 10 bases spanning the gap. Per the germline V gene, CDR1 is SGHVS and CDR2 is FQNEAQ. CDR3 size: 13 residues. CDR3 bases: TGTGCCAGCAGCTTAGTTGCCGGGGTTGAGCAGTTCTTC. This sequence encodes CASSLVAGVEQFF.

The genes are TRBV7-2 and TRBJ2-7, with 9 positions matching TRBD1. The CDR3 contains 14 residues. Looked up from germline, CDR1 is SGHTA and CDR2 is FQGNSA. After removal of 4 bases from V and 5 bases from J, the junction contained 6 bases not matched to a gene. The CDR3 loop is CASSSGQGIDEQYF. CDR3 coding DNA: TGTGCCAGCAGCTCGGGACAGGGTATTGACGAGCAGTACTTC. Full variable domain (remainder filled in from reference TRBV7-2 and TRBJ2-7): GAGVSQSPSNKVTEKGKDVELRCDPISGHTALYWYRQSLGQGLEFLIYFQGNSAPDKSGLPSDRFSAERTGGSVSTLTIQRTQQEDSAVYLCASSSGQGIDEQYFGPGTRLTVT.

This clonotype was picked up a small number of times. CDR3 nucleotide sequence: TGTGCCAGCAGGGCAGGGGGATCGGAGGAGACCCAGTACTTC. As protein: CASRAGGSEETQYF. The chain has TRBV28 and TRBJ2-5; 7 positions agree with TRBD1. Germline CDR1 is MDHEN and CDR2 is SYDVKM. The trim removed 6 bases at V and 5 bases at J, leaving 9 bases unmatched. The CDR3 spans 14 residues.

The CDR3 loop reads CASSLPNEQFF. The CDR3 DNA reads TGCGCCAGCAGCTTGCCAAATGAGCAGTTCTTC. The chain employs TRBV5-1 and TRBJ2-1; no clear D gene. This CDR3 is built from 11 residues. Germline CDR1 SGHRS, CDR2 YFSETQ. The V end lost 1 base, the J end lost 7 bases, and 3 bases lay between the germline ends.

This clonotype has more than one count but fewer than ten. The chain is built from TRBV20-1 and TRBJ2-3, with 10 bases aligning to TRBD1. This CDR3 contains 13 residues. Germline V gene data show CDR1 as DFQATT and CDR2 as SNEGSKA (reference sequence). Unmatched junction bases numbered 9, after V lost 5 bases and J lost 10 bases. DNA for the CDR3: TGCAGTGCTCCGGGACAGGGGACTCTTGCGCAGTATTTT. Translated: CSAPGQGTLAQYF.

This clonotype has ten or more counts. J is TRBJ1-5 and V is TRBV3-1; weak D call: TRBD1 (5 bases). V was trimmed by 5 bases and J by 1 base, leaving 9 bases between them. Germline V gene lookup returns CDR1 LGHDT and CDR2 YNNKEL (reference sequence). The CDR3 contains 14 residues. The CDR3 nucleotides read TGTGCCAGCAGCACACAGGCGAGCAATCAGCCCCAGCATTTT. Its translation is CASSTQASNQPQHF.

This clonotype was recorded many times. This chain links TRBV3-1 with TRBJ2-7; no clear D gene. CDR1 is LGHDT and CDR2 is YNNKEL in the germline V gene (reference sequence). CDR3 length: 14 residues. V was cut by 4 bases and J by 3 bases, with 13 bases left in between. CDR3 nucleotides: TGTGCCAGCAGCCTCCGATCCCGGATCTACGAGCAGTACTTC. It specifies CASSLRSRIYEQYF.

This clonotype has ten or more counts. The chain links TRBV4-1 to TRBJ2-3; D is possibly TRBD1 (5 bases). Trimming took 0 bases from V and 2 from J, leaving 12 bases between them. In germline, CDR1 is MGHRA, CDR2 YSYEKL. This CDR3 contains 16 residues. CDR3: CASSQEFGAVTDTQYF. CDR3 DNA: TGCGCCAGCAGCCAAGAATTTGGGGCCGTCACAGATACGCAGTATTTT.

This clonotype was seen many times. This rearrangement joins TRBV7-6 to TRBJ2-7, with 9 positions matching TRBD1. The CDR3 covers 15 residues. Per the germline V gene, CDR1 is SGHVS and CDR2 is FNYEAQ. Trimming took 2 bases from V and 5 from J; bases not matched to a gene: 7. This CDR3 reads CASSLSGTGTHEQYF. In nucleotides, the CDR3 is TGTGCCAGCAGCTTATCAGGGACAGGGACCCACGAGCAGTACTTC. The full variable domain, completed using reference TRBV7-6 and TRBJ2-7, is GAGVSQSPRYKVTKRGQDVALRCDPISGHVSLYWYRQALGQGPEFLTYFNYEAQQDKSGLPNDRFSAERPEGSISTLTIQRTEQRDSAMYRCASSLSGTGTHEQYFGPGTRLTVT.

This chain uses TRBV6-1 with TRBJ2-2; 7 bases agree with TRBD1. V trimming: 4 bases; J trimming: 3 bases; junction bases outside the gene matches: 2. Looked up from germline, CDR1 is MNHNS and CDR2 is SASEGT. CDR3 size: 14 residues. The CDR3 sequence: CASSGTGDTGELFF. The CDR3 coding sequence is TGTGCCAGCAGTGGCACAGGGGACACCGGGGAGCTGTTTTTT.

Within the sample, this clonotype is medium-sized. CDR3 residues: CASTLGTGGKETQYF. Here the CDR3 DNA reads TGTGCCAGCACCCTGGGAACAGGGGGAAAAGAGACCCAGTACTTC. The V and J genes are TRBV28 and TRBJ2-5; 8 bases agree with TRBD1. Germline V lookup: CDR1 MDHEN, CDR2 SYDVKM. V lost 7 bases to trimming and J lost 3 bases; unmatched junction nucleotides: 10. The CDR3 runs to 15 residues.

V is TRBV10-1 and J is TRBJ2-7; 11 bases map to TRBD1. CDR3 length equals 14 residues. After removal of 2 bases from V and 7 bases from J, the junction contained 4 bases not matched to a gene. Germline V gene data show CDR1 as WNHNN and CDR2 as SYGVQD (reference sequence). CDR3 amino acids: CASSETGTGGEQYF. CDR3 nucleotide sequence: TGCGCCAGCAGTGAGACCGGGACAGGGGGGGAGCAGTACTTC.

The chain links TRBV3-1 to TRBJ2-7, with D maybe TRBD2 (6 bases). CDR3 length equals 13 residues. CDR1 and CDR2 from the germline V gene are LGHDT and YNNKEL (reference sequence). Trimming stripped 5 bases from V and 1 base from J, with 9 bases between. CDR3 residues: CASSKGLSYEQYF. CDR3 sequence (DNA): TGTGCCAGCAGCAAGGGACTGTCCTACGAGCAGTACTTC.

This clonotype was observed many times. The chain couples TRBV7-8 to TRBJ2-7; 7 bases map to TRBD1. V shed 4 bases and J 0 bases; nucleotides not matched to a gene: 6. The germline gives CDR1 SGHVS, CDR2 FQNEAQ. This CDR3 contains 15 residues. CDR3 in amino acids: CASSSRTGSSYEQYF. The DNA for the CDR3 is TGTGCCAGCAGCTCAAGGACAGGCAGCTCCTACGAGCAGTACTTC. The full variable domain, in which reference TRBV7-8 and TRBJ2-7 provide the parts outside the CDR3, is GAGVSQSPRYKVAKRGQDVALRCDPISGHVSLFWYQQALGQGPEFLTYFQNEAQLDKSGLPSDRFFAERPEGSVSTLKIQRTQQEDSAVYLCASSSRTGSSYEQYFGPGTRLTVT.

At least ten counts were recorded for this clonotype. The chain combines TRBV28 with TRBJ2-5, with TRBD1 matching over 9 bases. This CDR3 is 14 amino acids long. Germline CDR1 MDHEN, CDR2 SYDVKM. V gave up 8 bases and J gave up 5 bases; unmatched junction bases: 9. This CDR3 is CASENDRGWETQYF. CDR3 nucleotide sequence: TGTGCCAGCGAAAATGACAGGGGGTGGGAGACCCAGTACTTC.